The table lists the clone carrying this T cell receptor beta chain with many counts. The sample belongs to a study of Graves' ophthalmopathy and Graves' hyperthyroidism. As the template, RNA transcripts were used to amplify TCR beta CDR3 regions. The first-round RT-PCR employed HTBI primers together with the Qiagen OneStep RT-PCR kit. A multiplex PCR was then performed as the second round. TCRdb reprocessed the multiplex PCR reads with MiXCR, giving one entry per CDR3 protein. The sample carries some 750,000 distinct CDR3 sequences, roughly 40% recorded once. Germline V CDR1 and CDR2: SQVTM, ANQGSEA. Trimming took 1 base from V and 1 from J, leaving 11 bases between them. The CDR3 totals 15 residues. Clinical symptoms, serum thyroxine, TRAb, thyroid ultrasound and orbital computed tomography formed the basis of diagnosis.

J is TRBJ1-3 and V is TRBV29-1, with D hard to call. This TCR was recovered from an adult man with Graves' ophthalmopathy. Sequenced sample: peripheral blood. The CDR3 protein is CSVEGRPESGNTIYF. The DNA for the CDR3 is TGCAGCGTTGAAGGGCGCCCAGAATCTGGAAACACCATATATTTT.